This record covers a single T cell receptor beta chain. The antigen remains unidentified. Once RNA had been extracted, it was reverse transcribed into cDNA to act as the sequencing template. Clones were read by immunoSEQ multiplex PCR, and TCRdb kept only the in-frame ones, dropping some. This sample yields approximately 59,000 clones, of which 45% to 50% are seen a single time; 17% belongs to the top ten. These data are taken from a study of CD8+ T cells in alopecia areata. Study results and caveats: Higher clonality than in normal scalp was seen in lesional scalp, especially alopecia totalis/universalis. Unlike in mice, where it was clearer, TCR sharing across patients was less clear, possibly HLA-related.

It was from alopecia areata patients that lesional scalp punch biopsies and peripheral blood were collected. Isolation of CD4+ and CD8+ T cells from PBMCs was achieved by sorting. The material sequenced was CD8+ T cells sorted from blood, taken at week 0. The TCR was taken from a human donor with alopecia areata.

The CDR3 DNA sequence: TGTGCCAGCAGCCCAAGACCGGCTAGCGGAAGCACAGATACGCAGTATTTT. This translates into CASSPRPASGSTDTQYF. The rearrangement links TRBV9 to TRBJ2-3; the match to TRBD2 covers 7 bases. V shed 4 bases and J 0 bases; nucleotides not matched to a gene: 11. In germline, CDR1 is SGDLS, CDR2 YYNGEE. The CDR3 extends over 17 amino acids.